Below, 22 T cell receptor beta chains from the same sample are listed, as sequenced in a study of T cells in localized non-small cell lung cancer. The repertoire was sequenced with immunoSEQ multiplex PCR; TCRdb's copy has only in-frame clones and lacks some. Counted here are 1,700 or so clones, 30% to 35% occurring once; the ten biggest clones make up 9.5% to 15%. This specimen consisted of lung tumor tissue, obtained before any cancer treatment. All receptors derive from a female donor of 60 years or more with stage I squamous cell lung carcinoma.

V usage is TRBV18 and J usage is TRBJ2-1; TRBD2 matches 8 bases. The J segment lost 3 bases and the V segment lost 6 bases, leaving 7 bases of the junction unmatched. CDR1 and CDR2 from the germline V gene are KGHSH and LQKENI. The length of the CDR3 is 15 residues. This CDR3 reads CASSPGLGGYNEQFF. DNA for the CDR3: TGTGCCAGCTCGCCGGGACTAGGGGGCTACAATGAGCAGTTCTTC.

This clone is medium-sized in the sample. The rearrangement joins TRBV6-8 to TRBJ2-3; 12 bases fit TRBD2. The CDR3 contains 15 residues. Losses at the gene ends were 6 bases for V and 4 bases for J; bases not matched to a gene: 5. The V gene's germline CDR1 is MNHGY and CDR2 SAAAGT. The CDR3 DNA reads TGTGCCAGCAGCTGGACTAGCGGGACGTCAGATACGCAGTATTTT. It yields the protein CASSWTSGTSDTQYF.

The chain carries TRBV28 and TRBJ2-2; no clear D gene. Trimming stripped 0 bases from V and 0 bases from J, with 5 bases between. The CDR3 covers 15 residues. In germline, CDR1 is MDHEN, CDR2 SYDVKM. The CDR3: CASSLWAANTGELFF. The CDR3 nucleotides read TGTGCCAGCAGTTTATGGGCAGCGAACACCGGGGAGCTGTTTTTT.

The table lists this clone with a few counts. The V and J genes are TRBV19 and TRBJ1-4; D perhaps matches TRBD1 (5 bases). The CDR3 is 14 amino acids. Trimming cost V 7 bases and J 8 bases, with 17 bases left between them. CDR1 is LNHDA and CDR2 is SQIVND in the germline V gene (reference sequence). Written as DNA, the CDR3 is TGTGCCAGTAACCCGGGGGAAAGGGGCGAAAAACTGTTTTTT. Translating gives CASNPGERGEKLFF.

The chain couples TRBV6-8 to TRBJ1-1, with D possibly matching TRBD1 (6 bases). V was trimmed by 6 bases and J by 5 bases, leaving 19 bases between them. The CDR3 sequence is 15 residues long. CDR1 and CDR2 from the germline V gene are MNHGY and SAAAGT. The CDR3 sequence is CASSPPGTGLTEAFF. The CDR3 DNA is TGTGCCAGCAGCCCACCGGGAACAGGGCTAACTGAAGCTTTCTTT.

By frequency in the sample, this clone is hyperexpanded. This chain connects TRBV29-1 to TRBJ2-5; 7 bases line up with TRBD1. Trimming at V came to 4 bases and at J to 2 bases, leaving 13 bases not matched to a gene. Per germline, CDR1 SQVTM and CDR2 ANQGSEA. This CDR3 is built from 16 residues. This CDR3 is CSVVYYFGDRQETQYF. The CDR3 DNA is TGCAGCGTTGTATATTATTTTGGGGACAGACAAGAGACCCAGTACTTC.

In this sample, this clone is medium-sized. V is TRBV9 and J is TRBJ2-3; D is undetermined. Germline V CDR1 and CDR2: SGDLS, YYNGEE. The V end lost 3 bases, the J end lost 0 bases, and 5 bases lay between the germline ends. The CDR3 loop spans 13 amino acids. Here the CDR3 reads CASSAYSTDTQYF. As DNA, the CDR3 is TGTGCCAGCAGCGCTTACAGCACAGATACGCAGTATTTT.

The sample holds a few counts of this clone. The chain uses TRBV2 and TRBJ2-1; 12 positions agree with TRBD2. Germline lookup yields CDR1 SNHLY and CDR2 FYNNEI. With 1 base clipped from V and 10 bases from J, the junction kept 5 bases outside the gene matches. The length of the CDR3 is 15 residues. CDR3: CASSEVGTSGSEQFF. The DNA of the CDR3 is TGTGCCAGCAGTGAAGTCGGGACTAGCGGGTCCGAGCAGTTCTTC.

V gene TRBV28 combines with J gene TRBJ1-5, with 8 bases matching TRBD1. This CDR3 has 18 residues. CDR1 and CDR2 from the germline V gene are MDHEN and SYDVKM. Unmatched junction bases numbered 15, after V lost 6 bases and J lost 2 bases. CDR3 protein: CASRRSGQGKGGNQPQHF. The CDR3 DNA follows: TGTGCCAGCAGACGATCCGGACAGGGAAAGGGTGGCAATCAGCCCCAGCATTTT.

In its sample, this clone was seen a few times. CDR3 residues: CASSPRQVGSYEQYF. In DNA, the CDR3 is TGTGCCAGCAGCCCCCGACAGGTGGGCAGCTACGAGCAGTACTTC. The rearrangement links TRBV11-3 to TRBJ2-7, with D maybe TRBD1 (6 bases). Germline assignment: CDR1 SGHNT and CDR2 YENEEA. The CDR3 is 15 amino acids. V was pared by 5 bases and J by 3 bases, with 17 bases between.

By share of the sample, this clone is large. This chain uses TRBV15 with TRBJ1-2; no definite D call. V dropped 0 bases and J dropped 5 bases, with 10 bases sitting between them. CDR3 length: 14 residues. CDR1 and CDR2 from the germline V gene are LNHNV and YYDKDF (reference sequence). As DNA, the CDR3 is TGTGCCACCAGCAGAGACAGTCCTCGATATGGCTACACCTTC. Translated: CATSRDSPRYGYTF.

This clone appeared a few times. V gene TRBV11-3 combines with J gene TRBJ2-4; either TRBD1 or TRBD2 may fit D (5 bases each). V was clipped by 3 bases and J by 2 bases, with 17 bases between them. Per germline, CDR1 SGHNT and CDR2 YENEEA. CDR3 length: 17 amino acids. This CDR3 is CASSLGRSGTTKNIQYF. Here the CDR3 DNA reads TGTGCCAGCAGCTTGGGACGGTCAGGCACCACCAAAAACATTCAGTACTTC. Together with reference TRBV11-3 and TRBJ2-4, the CDR3 gives the full variable domain: EAGVVQSPRYKIIEKKQPVAFWCNPISGHNTLYWYLQNLGQGPELLIRYENEEAVDDSQLPKDRFSAERLKGVDSTLKIQPAELGDSAVYLCASSLGRSGTTKNIQYFGAGTRLSVL.

This clone is medium-sized within its sample. The chain carries TRBV2 and TRBJ1-1, with no clear D. V lost 7 bases, J lost 1 base, and 13 bases lay in between. The CDR3 runs 14 residues. Per the germline V gene, CDR1 is SNHLY and CDR2 is FYNNEI. Written as DNA, the CDR3 is TGTGCCAGCAAACTACAAGAAGCGAACACTGAAGCTTTCTTT. Protein product: CASKLQEANTEAFF.

This clone is deemed medium-sized. The DNA is left out, because the CDR3 cannot be placed on it with certainty; the CDR3 is given as TCRdb lists it. The chain links TRBV11-3 to TRBJ2-4; whether TRBD2, the table's D call, matches the DNA was not checked. The CDR3 totals 14 residues, both ends included. The V gene's germline CDR1 is SGHNT and CDR2 YENEEA. The chain's CDR3 is CASSLGGGIDIQYF.

Only a few counts were recorded for this clone. The chain uses TRBV28 and TRBJ1-5; TRBD1 matches at 8 bases. The V and J ends lost 4 bases and 3 bases, in that order; junction bases with no gene match: 14. CDR1 and CDR2 from the germline V gene are MDHEN and SYDVKM. The CDR3 is 18 amino acids. CDR3 protein: CASSSTGSGTGSNQPQHF. The DNA of the CDR3 is TGTGCCAGCAGTTCCACCGGCTCCGGGACAGGCTCCAATCAGCCCCAGCATTTT.

CDR3 DNA: TGTGCCAGCGAGAAGGGGGGACAGGGGATAAGCGAGCAGTACTTC. Residues: CASEKGGQGISEQYF. This chain joins TRBV6-8 and TRBJ2-7, with TRBD1 matching 10 bases. V lost 8 bases to trimming and J lost 6 bases; unmatched junction nucleotides: 13. Germline values: CDR1 MNHGY, CDR2 SAAAGT. The CDR3 contains 15 residues.

The V call is TRBV29-1, the J call TRBJ1-1, with D possibly matching TRBD1 (6 bases). Per the germline V gene, CDR1 is SQVTM and CDR2 is ANQGSEA. The CDR3 is 13 residues long. V was clipped by 7 bases and J by 0 bases, with 12 bases between them. CDR3 in DNA: TGCAGCGGGCGCAGGGGATTGAACACTGAAGCTTTCTTT. Protein: CSGRRGLNTEAFF.

This clone has only a few counts. The rearrangement joins TRBV12-5 to TRBJ2-7; D is unresolved. CDR1 LGHNT and CDR2 FRNRAP come from the germline V gene. Trimming cost V 0 bases and J 0 bases, with 9 bases left between them. CDR3 length: 15 amino acids. The CDR3 DNA reads TGTGCTAGTGGTTTGGTAATCAGACCCTCCTACGAGCAGTACTTC. Encoded protein: CASGLVIRPSYEQYF.

V gene TRBV6-8 combines with J gene TRBJ2-7; tentative D call: TRBD1 (6 bases). This CDR3 is 14 amino acids long. From germline, CDR1 is MNHGY and CDR2 SAAAGT. The V and J ends lost 5 bases and 4 bases respectively, with 15 bases between them. The DNA for the CDR3 is TGTGCCAGCAGTGTCAGGGGAACAGGTTACGAGCAGTACTTC. This translates into CASSVRGTGYEQYF.

By share, this clone counts as medium-sized. The CDR3 DNA reads as TGTGCCAGCAGCTCTATAGCGGGATCCAGCACGGAGACCCAGTACTTC. Its protein product is CASSSIAGSSTETQYF. J is TRBJ2-5 and V is TRBV11-3; 8 bases align to TRBD2. Looked up from germline, CDR1 is SGHNT and CDR2 is YENEEA. The CDR3 covers 16 residues. The ends lost 4 bases at V and 5 bases at J; junction bases unmatched: 12.

The V gene is TRBV4-1, the J gene TRBJ1-1; D is perhaps TRBD1 (5 bases). Per germline, CDR1 MGHRA and CDR2 YSYEKL. This CDR3 is built from 13 residues. Trimming shortened V by 3 bases and J by 8 bases, and 13 bases separated the two germline ends. CDR3 in amino acids: CASSQTGRREAFF. For the CDR3, the DNA is TGCGCCAGCAGCCAGACGGGACGGCGAGAAGCTTTCTTT.

Relative to its sample, this clone is large (0.1 to 1%). The chain joins TRBV28 to TRBJ1-3, with 7 nucleotides matching TRBD1. Per germline, CDR1 MDHEN and CDR2 SYDVKM. CDR3 length: 16 residues. The V segment lost 8 bases and the J segment 3 bases; nucleotides outside the gene matches: 13. The CDR3 protein is CASQGGGGQFGNTIYF. The CDR3 DNA sequence: TGTGCCAGCCAGGGGGGTGGGGGACAGTTTGGAAACACCATATATTTT.